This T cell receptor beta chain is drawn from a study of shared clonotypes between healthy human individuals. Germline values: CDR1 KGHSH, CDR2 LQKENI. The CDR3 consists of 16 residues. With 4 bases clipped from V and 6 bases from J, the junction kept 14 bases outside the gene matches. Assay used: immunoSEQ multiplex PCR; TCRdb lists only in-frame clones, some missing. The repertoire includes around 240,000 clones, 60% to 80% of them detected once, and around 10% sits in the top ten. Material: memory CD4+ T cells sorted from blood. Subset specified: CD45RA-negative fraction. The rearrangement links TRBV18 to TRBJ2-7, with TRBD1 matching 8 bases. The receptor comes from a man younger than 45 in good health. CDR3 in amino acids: CASSLMDRVLPGEQYF. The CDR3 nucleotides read TGTGCCAGCTCACTGATGGACAGGGTCCTCCCGGGCGAGCAGTACTTC.